Included here is one T cell receptor beta chain sequence, with context. Its antigen is not identified. TEMRA cells were FACS-enriched, and CD8+ and CD4+ T cells were isolated negatively. The data were obtained in a study of CD8 T cells in Susac syndrome. Random hexamers primed reverse transcription of roughly 0.45 to 1 ug RNA. Multiplex PCR with immunoSEQ amplified the TCR beta CDR3 across 54 Vbeta and 13 Jbeta. One entry per CDR3 protein results from TCRdb running MiXCR on the immunoSEQ multiplex PCR reads. The profile shows about 190,000 distinct CDR3 sequences, 85% to 95% of them singletons. Notes on the study in general: The study's TCR sequencing and HLA analysis covered a relatively small number of individuals, and the study acknowledged this.

Per the germline V gene, CDR1 is LNHDA and CDR2 is SQIVND (reference sequence). With 5 bases clipped from V and 4 bases from J, the junction kept 7 bases outside the gene matches. The CDR3 has 14 residues. The chain uses TRBV19 and TRBJ1-1; 7 bases map to TRBD1. Source material: CD4+ T cells from PBMCs. The TCR comes from a human donor in good health. The CDR3 DNA reads as TGTGCCAGTAGTCACAACGCAGGGGGCACTGAAGCTTTCTTT. Its translation: CASSHNAGGTEAFF.